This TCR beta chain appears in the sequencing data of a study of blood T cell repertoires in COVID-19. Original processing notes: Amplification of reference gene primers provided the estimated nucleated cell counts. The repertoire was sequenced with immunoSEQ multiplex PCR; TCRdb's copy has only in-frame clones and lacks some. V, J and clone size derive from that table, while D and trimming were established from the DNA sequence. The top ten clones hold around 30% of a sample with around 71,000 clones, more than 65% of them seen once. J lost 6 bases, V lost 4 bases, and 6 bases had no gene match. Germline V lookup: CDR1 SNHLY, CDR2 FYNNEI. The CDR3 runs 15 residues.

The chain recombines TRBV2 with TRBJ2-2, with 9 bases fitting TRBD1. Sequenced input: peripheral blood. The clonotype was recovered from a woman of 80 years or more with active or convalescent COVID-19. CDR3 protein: CASSADRGRAGELFF. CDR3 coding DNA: TGTGCCAGCAGTGCGGACAGGGGTAGGGCCGGGGAGCTGTTTTTT. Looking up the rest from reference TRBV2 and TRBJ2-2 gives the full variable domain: EPEVTQTPSHQVTQMGQEVILRCVPISNHLYFYWYRQILGQKVEFLVSFYNNEISEKSEIFDDQFSVERPDGSNFTLKIRSTKLEDSAMYFCASSADRGRAGELFFGEGSRLTVL.